The 10 T cell receptor beta chains in this list originate from one sample, sequenced in a study of T cell changes during pregnancy in multiple sclerosis. TCRdb's copy holds only in-frame clones and misses some; the assay was immunoSEQ multiplex PCR. The table includes 40,000 to 45,000 clones, around 90% detected once. The sample consisted of CD4+ T cells from peripheral blood mononuclear cells, taken in the third trimester of pregnancy. The receptors come from a female donor with multiple sclerosis, enrolled in a pregnancy study.

The genes are TRBV6-6 and TRBJ1-3; D gene uncertain. The V gene lost 0 bases and the J gene lost 2 bases, with 5 bases spanning the gap. CDR3 length: 14 amino acids. Germline V lookup: CDR1 MNHNY, CDR2 SVGAGI (reference sequence). CDR3 loop: CASSYSTAGNTIYF. The CDR3 coding sequence is TGTGCCAGCAGTTACTCTACAGCTGGAAACACCATATATTTT.

The chain is built from TRBV28 and TRBJ1-2, with TRBD1 matching over 8 bases. The CDR3 covers 15 residues. Trimming removed 3 bases from V and 4 bases from J; junction bases left unmatched: 7. Looked up from germline, CDR1 is MDHEN and CDR2 is SYDVKM. The CDR3 nucleotides read TGTGCCAGCAGTTTCAGGGGGCGCATCGGCTATGGCTACACCTTC. This encodes CASSFRGRIGYGYTF.

This sequence joins TRBV19 and TRBJ2-2, with 7 bases identical to TRBD1. The germline V gene encodes CDR1 LNHDA and CDR2 SQIVND (reference sequence). V trimming: 5 bases; J trimming: 3 bases; junction bases outside the gene matches: 12. This CDR3 comprises 17 residues. DNA of the CDR3: TGTGCCAGTAGTGATTATTTCCAGGGGGTATACACCGGGGAGCTGTTTTTT. Translated: CASSDYFQGVYTGELFF.

The chain links TRBV19 to TRBJ1-3; 7 bases fit TRBD1. Germline V gene sequence: CDR1 LNHDA, CDR2 SQIVND (reference sequence). CDR3 length equals 15 residues. The ends lost 6 bases at V and 2 bases at J; junction bases unmatched: 7. The CDR3 region is CASSPGTVPGNTIYF. CDR3 DNA: TGTGCCAGTAGCCCGGGGACAGTTCCTGGAAACACCATATATTTT.

The V and J genes are TRBV6-6 and TRBJ2-2; 9 bases line up with TRBD1. Germline assignment: CDR1 MNHNY and CDR2 SVGAGI (reference sequence). The CDR3 extends over 15 amino acids. The J segment lost 6 bases and the V segment lost 6 bases, leaving 8 bases of the junction unmatched. The CDR3 DNA reads as TGTGCCAGCAGAACTGGGACAGGGAGAGCCGGGGAGCTGTTTTTT. Translation: CASRTGTGRAGELFF.

The chain uses TRBV27 and TRBJ1-6; no firm D call. The CDR3 is 15 residues long. Between the trimmed V and J ends, which lost 6 bases and 7 bases, there was a span of 16 bases. The V gene's germline CDR1 is MNHEY and CDR2 SMNVEV (reference sequence). In nucleotides, the CDR3 is TGTGCCAGCAGCCCGAGGAGACTGTCCAATTCACCCCTCCACTTT. Amino acids: CASSPRRLSNSPLHF.

The chain couples TRBV11-2 to TRBJ2-1, with a possible D match to TRBD2 (5 bases). The CDR3 has 16 amino acids. Looked up from germline, CDR1 is SGHAT and CDR2 is FQNNGV. Deletions cut 2 bases from V and 0 bases from J, with 11 bases between. CDR3 nucleotide sequence: TGTGCCAGCAGCTTACGGGGTGGAAGCTCCTACAATGAGCAGTTCTTC. Its translation is CASSLRGGSSYNEQFF.

This clone appeared a single time. This chain joins TRBV27 and TRBJ2-7, with D perhaps matching TRBD1 (6 bases). In germline, CDR1 is MNHEY, CDR2 SMNVEV (reference sequence). The CDR3 is made up of 14 amino acids. The V end was cut by 5 bases, the J end by 2 bases, with 13 bases between. The CDR3 protein is CASSPSRGPYEQYF. The CDR3 DNA reads TGTGCCAGCAGTCCATCCAGGGGCCCCTACGAGCAGTACTTC.

J is TRBJ1-5 and V is TRBV4-1; 8 bases align to TRBD1. Germline CDR1 reads MGHRA; CDR2 reads YSYEKL. V dropped 0 bases and J dropped 1; count of bases not matched to a gene: 5. The CDR3 consists of 17 residues. CDR3 sequence reads: CASSQDRNRGSNQPQHF. The CDR3 region has the DNA TGCGCCAGCAGCCAAGATAGAAACAGGGGGAGCAATCAGCCCCAGCATTTT.

The chain combines TRBV5-4 with TRBJ2-7; 14 nucleotides align to TRBD2. The CDR3 sequence is 16 residues long. V lost 4 bases to trimming and J lost 3 bases; unmatched junction nucleotides: 6. Looked up from germline, CDR1 is SGHNT and CDR2 is YYREEE (reference sequence). CDR3 sequence reads: CASSPGTSGRVYEQYF. Written as DNA, the CDR3 is TGTGCCAGCAGCCCGGGGACTAGCGGGAGAGTCTACGAGCAGTACTTC.